This T cell receptor beta chain emerged from a study of T cells after yellow fever vaccination. Study results and limitations: Abundant contaminating clonotypes from the bulk population could appear in FACS-sorted repertoires.

This CDR3 region has 12 residues. V was clipped by 7 bases and J by 5 bases; unmatched bases: 6. Germline V CDR1 and CDR2: SQVTM, ANQGSEA. As TCR cDNA was made by 5'RACE template switching, a universal primer site and UMIs were added. TCRdb re-called the 5' RACE reads with MiXCR, one entry per CDR3 protein. The sample lists 400,000 or so distinct CDR3 sequences; approximately 10% were seen once. As to this clonotype: The antigen is unknown.

The chain joins TRBV29-1 to TRBJ2-5; 8 nucleotides line up with TRBD2. The receptor comes from a man aged 18-30 years who received the YFV17D yellow fever vaccine. This specimen was PBMCs, taken on the day of the first yellow fever vaccination. This chain's CDR3 is CSAGLARETQYF. DNA of the CDR3: TGCAGCGCCGGACTAGCCCGGGAGACCCAGTACTTC. Full variable domain (rest looked up from reference TRBV29-1 and TRBJ2-5): SAVISQKPSRDICQRGTSLTIQCQVDSQVTMMFWYRQQPGQSLTLIATANQGSEATYESGFVIDKFPISRPNLTFSTLTVSNMSPEDSSIYLCSAGLARETQYFGPGTRLLVL.